This TCR beta chain was profiled in a study of CD8 T cells in acute hepatitis C reinfection. This clone was seen only a few times. One end of the junction is discordant with germline, which a read error may explain. Clones were read by immunoSEQ multiplex PCR, and TCRdb kept only the in-frame ones, dropping some. This repertoire shows about 2,600 clones, roughly two thirds found once; its top ten account for 11%. Time point noted: at least 347 days after estimated infection, following spontaneous clearance. Sequencing of hepatitis C virus-specific cells was done ex vivo rather than after in vitro expansion. Study results and caveats: Alphabeta pairing of public clonotypes could not be determined from bulk TCRbeta data. TRBV04 and TRBV06 were preferentially used in all groups, not explained by naive pool overrepresentation.

CDR3 length: 14 amino acids. CDR1 and CDR2 (germline): SSHAT, FNYEAQ (reference sequence). The TCR sequence derives from a man aged 40-55 years who spontaneously cleared hepatitis C infection. The sample in question was HCV NS3-1073 tetramer-sorted CD8+ T cells from PBMCs, obtained at follow-up. The rearrangement links TRBV7-7 to TRBJ2-5; 10 bases are a match to TRBD1. The CDR3 here is CASSSTGGMETQYF. As DNA, the CDR3 is TGTGCTAGCAGCTCGACAGGGGGCATGGAGACCCAGTACTTC.